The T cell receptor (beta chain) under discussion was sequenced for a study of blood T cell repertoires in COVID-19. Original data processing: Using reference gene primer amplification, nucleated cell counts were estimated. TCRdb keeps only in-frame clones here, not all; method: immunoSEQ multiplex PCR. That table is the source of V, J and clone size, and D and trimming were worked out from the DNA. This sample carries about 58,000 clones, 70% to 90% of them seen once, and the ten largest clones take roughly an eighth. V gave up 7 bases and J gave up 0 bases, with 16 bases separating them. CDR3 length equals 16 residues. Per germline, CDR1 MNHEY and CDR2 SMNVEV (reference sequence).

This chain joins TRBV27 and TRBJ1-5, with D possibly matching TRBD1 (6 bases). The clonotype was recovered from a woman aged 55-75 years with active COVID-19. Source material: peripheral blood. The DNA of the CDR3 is TGTGCCAGCAACAGCCTCAAGGGGGATAGCAATCAGCCCCAGCATTTT. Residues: CASNSLKGDSNQPQHF.